This T cell receptor (beta chain) emerged from a study of cytomegalovirus exposure and HLA in healthy donors. Study-wide findings and caveats: TCR sequences were mostly rare, though some public TCRs occurred in many donors.

PCR primers comprised 60 Vbeta and 13 Jbeta primers. This table comes from immunoSEQ multiplex PCR, and its TCRdb copy is limited to in-frame clones, with some not included. The table has 70,000 to 90,000 clones, around 70% seen once. To note about this clone: The antigen remains undetermined.

Germline V gene lookup returns CDR1 ENHRY and CDR2 SYGVKD. The CDR3 has 15 residues. Germline trimming cut 4 bases from V and 3 bases from J; bases unmatched to any gene: 4. The receptor comes from a man aged 35 to 55 in good health and CMV-seropositive. This chain connects TRBV10-3 to TRBJ2-3, with TRBD1 identical over 10 bases. The specimen sequenced was PBMCs. In nucleotides, the CDR3 is TGTGCCATCAGTGGTGGGGGACAGGGGACAGATACGCAGTATTTT. Residues: CAISGGGQGTDTQYF.